These 32 T cell receptor beta chains were all obtained from the same sample, sequenced in a study of PD-L1 blockade in urothelial cancer. This sample's time point: peripheral blood 6 weeks after treatment start. Sequenced by immunoSEQ multiplex PCR; TCRdb stores in-frame clones only, minus some. The sample consists of 41,000 or so clones, around 84% of them appearing once. Sequencing was performed on PBMCs, taken around atezolizumab (anti-PD-L1) treatment. The receptors stem from a man between 65 and 85 years old with urothelial cancer.

There are a few counts of this clone. This chain uses TRBV29-1 with TRBJ2-2; D unclear. The CDR3 contains 15 residues. V was shortened by 4 bases and J by 0 bases, with 12 bases between the two germline ends. The germline V gene has CDR1 SQVTM and CDR2 ANQGSEA. The CDR3 nucleotides are TGCAGCGTTGTGGGCCCCTTATCGAACACCGGGGAGCTGTTTTTT. Translation gives CSVVGPLSNTGELFF.

The chain combines TRBV6-5 with TRBJ2-7; 13 bases fit TRBD2. Germline-derived CDR1 and CDR2 are MNHEY and SVGAGI. This CDR3 has 14 amino acids. Unmatched junction bases numbered 6, after V lost 10 bases and J lost 3 bases. The CDR3 DNA reads as TGTGCCATCTCCCGGACTAGCGGGAGCTACGAGCAGTACTTC. This translates into CAISRTSGSYEQYF.

Only one count was recorded for this clone. The V and J genes are TRBV27 and TRBJ1-5; the match to TRBD1 covers 10 bases. The CDR3 contains 16 residues. Germline CDR1 is MNHEY and CDR2 is SMNVEV (reference sequence). Unmatched junction bases numbered 11, after V lost 5 bases and J lost 7 bases. This CDR3 reads CASSRGGTGASQPQHF. The CDR3 nucleotides read TGTGCCAGCAGTCGCGGGGGGACAGGGGCATCGCAGCCCCAGCATTTT.

V gene TRBV7-2 combines with J gene TRBJ2-7; perhaps TRBD2 as D (5 bases). Trimming stripped 1 base from V and 4 bases from J, with 14 bases between. CDR3 size: 15 residues. From germline, CDR1 is SGHTA and CDR2 FQGNSA. CDR3 nucleotides: TGTGCCAGCAGCTTAGTTTTTGGGAGTAGTTACGAGCAGTACTTC. Translation gives CASSLVFGSSYEQYF.

The chain joins TRBV7-9 to TRBJ1-2; unclear D gene. This CDR3 has 14 residues. With 7 bases removed from V and 2 bases from J, the gap between germline ends came to 14 bases. Germline V lookup: CDR1 SEHNR, CDR2 FQNEAQ (reference sequence). Written as DNA, the CDR3 is TGTGCCAGCACTCCGGCGGGAATAAACTATGGCTACACCTTC. As protein: CASTPAGINYGYTF. Full variable domain (missing parts from reference TRBV7-9 and TRBJ1-2): DTGVSQNPRHKITKRGQNVTFRCDPISEHNRLYWYRQTLGQGPEFLTYFQNEAQLEKSRLLSDRFSAERPKGSFSTLEIQRTEQGDSAMYLCASTPAGINYGYTFGSGTRLTVV.

V is TRBV14 and J is TRBJ2-7, with 8 nucleotides matching TRBD2. Germline assignment: CDR1 SGHDN and CDR2 FVKESK. With 2 bases clipped from V and 2 bases from J, the junction kept 2 bases outside the gene matches. The CDR3 runs to 14 residues. The CDR3 bases are TGTGCCAGCAGCCAACCGGGAGGGCCCTACGAGCAGTACTTC. Translated: CASSQPGGPYEQYF.

This chain links TRBV15 with TRBJ2-1; D may be TRBD2 (6 bases). Trimming took 4 bases from V and 3 from J, leaving 16 bases between them. In germline, CDR1 is LNHNV, CDR2 YYDKDF (reference sequence). The CDR3 contains 16 residues. The CDR3 DNA sequence: TGTGCCACCAGCAAAGGGGCGGGGCCTGTCTACAATGAGCAGTTCTTC. Translating it yields CATSKGAGPVYNEQFF.

This chain joins TRBV5-6 and TRBJ2-3; possible D gene TRBD2, 5 bases. CDR1 and CDR2 from the germline V gene are SGHDT and YYEEEE. V lost 4 bases and J lost 3, with 12 bases in between. There are 14 residues in the CDR3. CDR3 in DNA: TGTGCCAGCAGCCGTGGGGAGACAACAGATACGCAGTATTTT. Its translation is CASSRGETTDTQYF.

This chain uses TRBV9 with TRBJ2-3, with 13 nucleotides matching TRBD2. CDR3 length equals 15 residues. CDR1 is SGDLS and CDR2 is YYNGEE in the germline V gene. V shed 3 bases, J shed 3 bases, and the junction held 1 base outside the gene matches. The CDR3 DNA follows: TGTGCCAGCAGCGGGACTAGCGGGAGTACAGATACGCAGTATTTT. Protein sequence: CASSGTSGSTDTQYF.

The chain employs TRBV13 and TRBJ2-3; the D gene is possibly TRBD2 (6 bases). The CDR3 sequence is 15 residues long. Germline assignment: CDR1 PRHDT and CDR2 FYEKMQ (reference sequence). Trimming pared 5 bases from V and 0 bases from J, leaving 12 bases between. The CDR3 sequence: CASSLPSGSTDTQYF. CDR3 nucleotides: TGTGCCAGCAGCCTCCCCAGCGGGAGCACAGATACGCAGTATTTT.

V usage is TRBV15 and J usage is TRBJ2-4, with D perhaps TRBD1 (5 bases). The CDR3 totals 13 residues. The germline CDR1 and CDR2 sequences are LNHNV and YYDKDF (reference sequence). The V end lost 4 bases, the J end lost 9 bases, and 13 bases lay between the germline ends. The CDR3 DNA follows: TGTGCCACCAGCACACAGGCGTCACCCATTCAGTACTTC. As protein: CATSTQASPIQYF.

The chain is built from TRBV4-2 and TRBJ2-2, with unresolved D. V gave up 3 bases and J gave up 1 base, with 6 bases separating them. Germline CDR1 LGHNA, CDR2 YNFKEQ. The CDR3 is 14 residues long. CDR3 protein: CASSQLQNTGELFF. In DNA, the CDR3 is TGTGCCAGCAGCCAGTTACAGAACACCGGGGAGCTGTTTTTT.

This chain connects TRBV7-2 to TRBJ2-3, with 12 bases matching TRBD2. The J segment lost 4 bases and the V segment lost 1 base, leaving 12 bases of the junction unmatched. Germline-derived CDR1 and CDR2 are SGHTA and FQGNSA. This CDR3 is built from 19 residues. The CDR3 DNA is TGTGCCAGCAGCTTAGTAAGGCTAGCGGGAGGGCCAGGGGCAGATACGCAGTATTTT. Protein sequence: CASSLVRLAGGPGADTQYF.

The rearrangement joins TRBV6-5 to TRBJ1-2; tentative D call: TRBD1 (6 bases). The CDR3 sequence is 15 residues long. CDR1 and CDR2 (germline): MNHEY, SVGAGI. Trimming left V 6 bases short and J 11 bases short, with 25 bases between. This CDR3 is CASSNTGTRLLGYTF. In nucleotides, the CDR3 is TGTGCCAGCAGCAACACCGGGACAAGGTTACTAGGATACACCTTC.

A remark on this clone: The same CDR3 is also encoded by other DNA sequences in this sample. The rearrangement joins TRBV2 to TRBJ2-5; 7 nucleotides match TRBD2. Germline V gives CDR1 SNHLY, CDR2 FYNNEI. V lost 3 bases to trimming and J lost 5 bases; unmatched junction nucleotides: 6. This CDR3 region has 14 residues. This CDR3 is CASSESRGGETQYF. In DNA form, the CDR3 reads TGTGCCAGCAGTGAGAGTAGGGGAGGGGAGACCCAGTACTTC.

The chain employs TRBV6-5 and TRBJ2-1; 7 bases are shared with TRBD2. In germline, CDR1 is MNHEY, CDR2 SVGAGI. This CDR3 is built from 13 residues. Trimming at V came to 2 bases and at J to 5 bases, leaving 0 bases not matched to a gene. The CDR3 spells CASSYRGDNEQFF. DNA of the CDR3: TGTGCCAGCAGTTACCGGGGGGACAATGAGCAGTTCTTC.

The DNA of the CDR3 is TGCAGTGCGGGAGAAGAGACCCAGTACTTC. It codes for CSAGEETQYF. The chain employs TRBV20-1 and TRBJ2-5, with a weak D call TRBD2 (5 bases). Germline CDR1 and CDR2: DFQATT and SNEGSKA (reference sequence). Trimming removed 6 bases at V and 3 bases at J, with 5 bases between. This CDR3 has 10 residues.

This rearrangement joins TRBV30 to TRBJ2-1, with D possibly being TRBD1 (5 bases). The germline gives CDR1 GTSNPN, CDR2 SVGIG (reference sequence). Trimming pared 6 bases from V and 10 bases from J, leaving 13 bases between. There are 11 residues in the CDR3. CDR3 nucleotide sequence: TGTGCCTGTTCAGGGTTATTCGAGCAGTTCTTC. This translates into CACSGLFEQFF.

This rearrangement joins TRBV7-9 to TRBJ1-2, with a possible D match to TRBD1 (5 bases). Deletions cut 1 base from V and 0 bases from J, with 9 bases between. The CDR3 is 15 residues long. Germline V lookup: CDR1 SEHNR, CDR2 FQNEAQ (reference sequence). CDR3 amino acids: CASSLGGGANYGYTF. In DNA form, the CDR3 reads TGTGCCAGCAGCTTAGGTGGGGGGGCTAACTATGGCTACACCTTC.

The genes are TRBV5-1 and TRBJ1-1; D is unresolved. The V end lost 5 bases, the J end lost 0 bases, and 14 bases lay between the germline ends. The CDR3 has 15 residues. CDR1 and CDR2 (germline): SGHRS, YFSETQ. CDR3 nucleotide sequence: TGCGCCAGCAGTCGTACGGGTCTACTGAACACTGAAGCTTTCTTT. Translation gives CASSRTGLLNTEAFF.

The chain combines TRBV5-1 with TRBJ2-5; the match to TRBD2 covers 8 bases. Germline V lookup: CDR1 SGHRS, CDR2 YFSETQ. CDR3 length equals 14 residues. The J segment lost 2 bases and the V segment lost 6 bases, leaving 6 bases of the junction unmatched. The DNA for the CDR3 is TGCGCCAGCATGGACGGGGGGGGGCAAGAGACCCAGTACTTC. Protein: CASMDGGGQETQYF.

This clone was counted between two and nine times. The chain employs TRBV4-2 and TRBJ2-7; 15 bases are a match to TRBD2. Trimming cost V 4 bases and J 7 bases; bases outside gene matches: 8. Germline CDR1 is LGHNA and CDR2 is YNFKEQ. This CDR3 spans 16 amino acids. This CDR3 is CASSPAGLAGGGEQYF. CDR3 sequence (DNA): TGTGCCAGCAGCCCCGCGGGACTAGCGGGAGGAGGTGAGCAGTACTTC.

The V and J genes are TRBV29-1 and TRBJ2-1, with 9 nucleotides matching TRBD1. The CDR3 length is 14 residues. J gave up 10 bases and V 6 bases, and 13 bases lay outside the gene matches. Germline lookup yields CDR1 SQVTM and CDR2 ANQGSEA. CDR3 sequence (DNA): TGCAGCGTGGCTACAGGGGGCGGGGGCACCGAGCAGTTCTTC. Protein product: CSVATGGGGTEQFF.

This chain links TRBV4-1 with TRBJ1-5; 10 bases agree with TRBD1. The CDR3 extends over 20 amino acids. The V and J ends lost 0 bases and 1 base, in that order; junction bases with no gene match: 12. CDR1 and CDR2 (germline): MGHRA, YSYEKL. The CDR3 DNA sequence: TGCGCCAGCAGCCAAGATACTCCGGGACAGGGGTTCTCGAGCAATCAGCCCCAGCATTTT. Protein: CASSQDTPGQGFSSNQPQHF.

This clone was recorded only once. V gene TRBV18 combines with J gene TRBJ2-1, with D perhaps TRBD2 (5 bases). Germline V CDR1 and CDR2: KGHSH, LQKENI. The CDR3 loop spans 13 amino acids. The V and J ends lost 11 bases and 0 bases respectively, with 11 bases between them. As DNA, the CDR3 is TGTGCCTCGTCGGGGAGCTCCTACAATGAGCAGTTCTTC. It specifies CASSGSSYNEQFF.

The chain employs TRBV19 and TRBJ2-7; D is possibly TRBD1 (6 bases). Trimming stripped 3 bases from V and 3 bases from J, with 12 bases between. The CDR3 contains 14 residues. The germline CDR1 and CDR2 sequences are LNHDA and SQIVND (reference sequence). This CDR3 is CASSIEDSYYEQYF. The CDR3 DNA reads TGTGCCAGTAGTATTGAGGACAGCTACTACGAGCAGTACTTC.

This clone was seen just once. The chain has TRBV11-3 and TRBJ2-3; 11 bases map to TRBD1. The germline gives CDR1 SGHNT, CDR2 YENEEA. The ends lost 5 bases at V and 4 bases at J; junction bases unmatched: 14. The CDR3 is 18 residues long. The CDR3 spells CASSRDGSGTGGSDTQYF. The DNA for the CDR3 is TGTGCCAGCAGCCGAGACGGTTCAGGGACAGGGGGTTCAGATACGCAGTATTTT.

In DNA, the CDR3 is TGTGCCAGCAGGCAGGGGGTAAACACCGGGGAGCTGTTTTTT. It is translated as CASRQGVNTGELFF. This chain joins TRBV7-3 and TRBJ2-2; 7 bases line up with TRBD1. The germline gives CDR1 SGHTA, CDR2 FQGTGA. J lost 2 bases, V lost 6 bases, and 3 bases had no gene match. This CDR3 is built from 14 residues.

The genes are TRBV6-1 and TRBJ2-4, with TRBD1 matching over 8 bases. The CDR3 covers 17 residues. The V gene's germline CDR1 is MNHNS and CDR2 SASEGT. Trimming cost V 0 bases and J 8 bases; bases outside gene matches: 12. The DNA of the CDR3 is TGTGCCAGCAGTGAAGCGGGACAGAGGGACAGGCAAGACATTCAGTACTTC. Translated, it gives CASSEAGQRDRQDIQYF.

The chain carries TRBV2 and TRBJ2-3; 10 bases are shared with TRBD2. V shed 6 bases, J shed 6 bases, and the junction held 6 bases outside the gene matches. Looked up from germline, CDR1 is SNHLY and CDR2 is FYNNEI. This CDR3 contains 14 residues. CDR3: CASRPAGGSDTQYF. The CDR3, as DNA: TGTGCCAGCAGGCCAGCGGGAGGGTCCGATACGCAGTATTTT.

The chain links TRBV5-4 to TRBJ2-7; D possibly corresponds to TRBD1 (6 bases). From germline, CDR1 is SGHNT and CDR2 YYREEE (reference sequence). This CDR3 comprises 15 residues. Trimming removed 4 bases from V and 0 bases from J, with 14 bases in between. DNA of the CDR3: TGTGCCAGCAGCGCGAACAGGGAGAGCTCCTACGAGCAGTACTTC. Its protein product is CASSANRESSYEQYF.

This chain links TRBV4-2 with TRBJ2-7; TRBD2 aligns across 8 bases. The germline gives CDR1 LGHNA, CDR2 YNFKEQ. This CDR3 comprises 15 residues. V gave up 1 base and J gave up 4 bases; unmatched junction bases: 6. The DNA of the CDR3 is TGTGCCAGCAGCCAAGCGGCGGGAGGACAGTACGAGCAGTACTTC. This gives the protein CASSQAAGGQYEQYF.